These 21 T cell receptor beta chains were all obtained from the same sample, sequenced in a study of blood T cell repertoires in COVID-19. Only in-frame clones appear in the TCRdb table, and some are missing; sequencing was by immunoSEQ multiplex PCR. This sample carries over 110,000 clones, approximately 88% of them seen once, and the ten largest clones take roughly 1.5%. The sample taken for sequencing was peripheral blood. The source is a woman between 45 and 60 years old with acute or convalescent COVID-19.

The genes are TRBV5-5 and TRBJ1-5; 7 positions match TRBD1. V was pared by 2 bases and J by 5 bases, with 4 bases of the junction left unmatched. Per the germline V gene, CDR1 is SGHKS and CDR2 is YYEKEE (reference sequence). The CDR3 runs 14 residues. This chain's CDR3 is CASSLGGPDQPQHF. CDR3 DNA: TGTGCCAGCAGCTTAGGGGGCCCGGATCAGCCCCAGCATTTT.

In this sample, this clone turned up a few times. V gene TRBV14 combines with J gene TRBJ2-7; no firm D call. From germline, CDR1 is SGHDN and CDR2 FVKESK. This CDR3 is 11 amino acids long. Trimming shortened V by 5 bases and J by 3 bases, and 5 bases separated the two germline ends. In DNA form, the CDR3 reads TGTGCCAGCAGCGCCAGCTACGAGCAGTACTTC. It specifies CASSASYEQYF.

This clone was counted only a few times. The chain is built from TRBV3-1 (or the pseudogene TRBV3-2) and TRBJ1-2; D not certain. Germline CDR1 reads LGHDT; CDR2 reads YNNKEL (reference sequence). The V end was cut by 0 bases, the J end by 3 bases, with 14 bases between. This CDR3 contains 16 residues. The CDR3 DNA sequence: TGTGCCAGCAGCCAAGAACCAGGAGGGTTGGACTATGGCTACACCTTC. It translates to CASSQEPGGLDYGYTF.

The CDR3 bases are TGTGCCAGCTCACCACTGGGAGGGAATGGCTACGAGCAGTACTTC. Translated: CASSPLGGNGYEQYF. The chain couples TRBV18 to TRBJ2-7; 7 bases fit TRBD2. Looked up from germline, CDR1 is KGHSH and CDR2 is LQKENI. V shed 1 base and J 3 bases; nucleotides not matched to a gene: 6. The CDR3 contains 15 residues. Variable domain in full (rest from reference TRBV18 and TRBJ2-7): NAGVMQNPRHLVRRRGQEARLRCSPMKGHSHVYWYRQLPEEGLKFMVYLQKENIIDESGMPKERFSAEFPKEGPSILRIQQVVRGDSAAYFCASSPLGGNGYEQYFGPGTRLTVT.

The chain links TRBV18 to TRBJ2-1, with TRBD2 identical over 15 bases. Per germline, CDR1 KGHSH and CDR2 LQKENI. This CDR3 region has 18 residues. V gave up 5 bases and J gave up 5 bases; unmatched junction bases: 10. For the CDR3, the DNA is TGTGCCAGCTCATCTCAGGAAGGACTAGCGGGAGGGGACAATGAGCAGTTCTTC. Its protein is CASSSQEGLAGGDNEQFF. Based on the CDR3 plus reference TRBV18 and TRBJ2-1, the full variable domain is NAGVMQNPRHLVRRRGQEARLRCSPMKGHSHVYWYRQLPEEGLKFMVYLQKENIIDESGMPKERFSAEFPKEGPSILRIQQVVRGDSAAYFCASSSQEGLAGGDNEQFFGPGTRLTVL.

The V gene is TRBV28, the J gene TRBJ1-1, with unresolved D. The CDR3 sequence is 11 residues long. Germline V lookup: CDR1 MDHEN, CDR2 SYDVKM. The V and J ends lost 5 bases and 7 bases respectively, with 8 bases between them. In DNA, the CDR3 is TGTGCCAGCAGTGAGGGTGATGAAGCTTTCTTT. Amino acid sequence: CASSEGDEAFF.

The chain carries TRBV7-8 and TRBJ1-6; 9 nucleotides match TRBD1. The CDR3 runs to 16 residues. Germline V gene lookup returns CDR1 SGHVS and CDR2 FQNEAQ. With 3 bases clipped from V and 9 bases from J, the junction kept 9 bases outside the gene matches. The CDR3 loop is CASSFGRDRVSSPLHF. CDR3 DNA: TGTGCCAGCAGCTTCGGCCGGGACAGGGTATCTTCACCCCTCCACTTT.

CDR3 in DNA: TGTGCCAGCAGCCAAAGGGCGGGGAACGCTGAGCCCCAGCATTTT. Protein product: CASSQRAGNAEPQHF. The chain is built from TRBV3-1 (or the pseudogene TRBV3-2) and TRBJ1-5; D gene uncertain. Trimming left V 2 bases short and J 8 bases short, with 16 bases between. CDR1 and CDR2 (germline): LGHDT, YNNKEL (reference sequence). The CDR3 sequence is 15 residues long.

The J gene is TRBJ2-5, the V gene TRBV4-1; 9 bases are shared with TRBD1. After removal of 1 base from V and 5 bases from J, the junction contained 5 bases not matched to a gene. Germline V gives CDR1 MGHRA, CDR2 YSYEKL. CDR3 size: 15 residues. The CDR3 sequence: CASSQGTGGAETQYF. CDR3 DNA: TGCGCCAGCAGCCAAGGAACAGGGGGCGCGGAGACCCAGTACTTC.

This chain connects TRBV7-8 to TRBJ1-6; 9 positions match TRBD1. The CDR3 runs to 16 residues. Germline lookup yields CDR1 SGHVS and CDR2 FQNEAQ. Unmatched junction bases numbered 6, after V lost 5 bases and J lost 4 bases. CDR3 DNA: TGTGCCAGCAGCGCGTCCGGGACAGGGTATAATTCACCCCTCCACTTT. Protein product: CASSASGTGYNSPLHF.

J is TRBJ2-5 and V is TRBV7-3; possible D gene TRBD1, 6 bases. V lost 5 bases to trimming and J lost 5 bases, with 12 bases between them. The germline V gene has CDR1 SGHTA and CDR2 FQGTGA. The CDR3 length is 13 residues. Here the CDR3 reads CASSRGQRETQYF. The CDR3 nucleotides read TGTGCCAGCAGCCGAGGACAGCGGGAGACCCAGTACTTC.

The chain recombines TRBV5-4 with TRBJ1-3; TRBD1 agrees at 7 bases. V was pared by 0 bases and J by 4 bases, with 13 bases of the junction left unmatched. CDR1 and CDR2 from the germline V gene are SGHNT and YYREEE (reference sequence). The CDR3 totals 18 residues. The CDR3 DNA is TGTGCCAGCAGCTTGGGAGGTCAGGGGGGTTCTCTGGGAAACACCATATATTTT. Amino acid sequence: CASSLGGQGGSLGNTIYF.

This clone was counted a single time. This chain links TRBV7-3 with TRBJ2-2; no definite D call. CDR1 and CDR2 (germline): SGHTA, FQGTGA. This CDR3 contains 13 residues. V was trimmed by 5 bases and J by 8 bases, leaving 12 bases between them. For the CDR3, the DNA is TGTGCCAGCAGCCCGAGACTGGAGGGGGAGCTGTTTTTT. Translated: CASSPRLEGELFF.

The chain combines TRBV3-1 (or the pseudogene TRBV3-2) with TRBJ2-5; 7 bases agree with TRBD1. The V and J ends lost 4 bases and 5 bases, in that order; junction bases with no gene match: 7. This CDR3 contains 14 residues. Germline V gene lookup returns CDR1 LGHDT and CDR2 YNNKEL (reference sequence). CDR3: CASSLEGQPETQYF. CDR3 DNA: TGTGCCAGCAGCCTCGAGGGACAGCCGGAGACCCAGTACTTC.

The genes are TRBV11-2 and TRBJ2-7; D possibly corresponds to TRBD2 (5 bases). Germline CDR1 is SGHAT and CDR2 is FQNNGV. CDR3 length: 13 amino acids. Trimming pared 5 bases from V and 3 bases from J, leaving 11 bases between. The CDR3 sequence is CASSPGLDYEQYF. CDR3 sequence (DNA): TGTGCCAGCAGCCCCGGACTGGACTACGAGCAGTACTTC.

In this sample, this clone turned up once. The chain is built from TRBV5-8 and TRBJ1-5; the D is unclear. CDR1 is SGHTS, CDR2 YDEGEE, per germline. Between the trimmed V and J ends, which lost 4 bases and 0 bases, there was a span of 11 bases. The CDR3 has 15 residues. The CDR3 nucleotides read TGTGCCAGCAGCATGCGGGGAGATAGCAATCAGCCCCAGCATTTT. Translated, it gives CASSMRGDSNQPQHF. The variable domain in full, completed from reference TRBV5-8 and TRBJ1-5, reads EAGVTQSPTHLIKTRGQQATLRCSPISGHTSVYWYQQALGLGLQFLLWYDEGEERNRGNFPPRFSGRQFPNYSSELNVNALELEDSALYLCASSMRGDSNQPQHFGDGTRLSIL.

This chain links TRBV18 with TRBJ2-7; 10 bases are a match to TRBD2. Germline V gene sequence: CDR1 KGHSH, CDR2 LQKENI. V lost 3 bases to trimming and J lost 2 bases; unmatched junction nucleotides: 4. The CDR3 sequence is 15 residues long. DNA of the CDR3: TGTGCCAGCTCACCGGGACTAGCGAACGCCTACGAGCAGTACTTC. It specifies CASSPGLANAYEQYF.

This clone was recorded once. This CDR3 reads CAPEAPESAKNIQYF. CDR3 nucleotides: TGTGCTCCCGAAGCGCCGGAATCAGCCAAAAACATTCAGTACTTC. V and J are TRBV24-1 and TRBJ2-4; D is unclear. Germline-derived CDR1 and CDR2 are KGHDR and SFDVKD. The CDR3 covers 15 residues.

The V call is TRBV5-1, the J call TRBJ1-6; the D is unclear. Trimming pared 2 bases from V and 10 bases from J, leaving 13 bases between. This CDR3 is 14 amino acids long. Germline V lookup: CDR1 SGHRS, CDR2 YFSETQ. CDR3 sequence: CASSFGSVNSPLHF. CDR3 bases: TGCGCCAGCAGCTTCGGGTCTGTGAACTCACCCCTCCACTTT. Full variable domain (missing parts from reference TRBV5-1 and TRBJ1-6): KAGVTQTPRYLIKTRGQQVTLSCSPISGHRSVSWYQQTPGQGLQFLFEYFSETQRNKGNFPGRFSGRQFSNSRSEMNVSTLELGDSALYLCASSFGSVNSPLHFGNGTRLTVT.

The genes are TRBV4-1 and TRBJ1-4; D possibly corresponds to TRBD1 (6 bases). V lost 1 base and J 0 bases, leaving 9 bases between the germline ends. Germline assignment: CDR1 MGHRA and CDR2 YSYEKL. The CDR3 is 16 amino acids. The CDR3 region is CASSQGTVATNEKLFF. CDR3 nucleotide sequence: TGCGCCAGCAGCCAAGGGACAGTTGCAACTAATGAAAAACTGTTTTTT.

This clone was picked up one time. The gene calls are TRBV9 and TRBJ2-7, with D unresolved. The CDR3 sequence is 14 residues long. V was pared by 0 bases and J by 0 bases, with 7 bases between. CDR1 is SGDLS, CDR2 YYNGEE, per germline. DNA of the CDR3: TGTGCCAGCAGCGTAGTCCCTTACTCCTACGAGCAGTACTTC. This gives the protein CASSVVPYSYEQYF.